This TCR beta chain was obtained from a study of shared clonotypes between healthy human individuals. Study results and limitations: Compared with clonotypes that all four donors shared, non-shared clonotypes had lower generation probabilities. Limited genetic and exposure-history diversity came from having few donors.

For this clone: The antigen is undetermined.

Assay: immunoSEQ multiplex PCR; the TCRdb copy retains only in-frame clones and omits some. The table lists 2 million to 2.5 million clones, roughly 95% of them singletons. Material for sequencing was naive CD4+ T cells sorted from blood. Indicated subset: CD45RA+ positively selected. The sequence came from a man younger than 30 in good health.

The CDR3 DNA reads TGCGCCAGCAGCTCCGGAGTTGCAGGGGTGGATGGCTACACCTTC. This sequence encodes CASSSGVAGVDGYTF. V is TRBV5-1 and J is TRBJ1-2; TRBD1 might be the D (6 bases). The germline gives CDR1 SGHRS, CDR2 YFSETQ. V was pared by 3 bases and J by 6 bases, with 18 bases between. The CDR3 is made up of 15 amino acids.